Listed below are T cell receptor beta chains from one sample, sequenced in a study of blood T cell repertoires in COVID-19. Profiled with immunoSEQ multiplex PCR; TCRdb holds only in-frame clones, not every one. The data contain about 190,000 clones, almost 85% of them singletons. Specimen: peripheral blood. The receptors here all came from a woman aged 70 to 79 with active or convalescent COVID-19. The conserved cysteine and the conserved F or W are not part of the CDR3 here.

>TRBV7-9|TRBJ2-7|14
ASSPTGTGGTYEQY
>TRBV9|TRBJ2-2|12
ASSERLGSGELF
>TRBV5-4|TRBJ2-7|12
ASSSGQGSYEQY
>TRBV14|TRBJ1-4|12
ASSLGQSNEKLF
>TRBV28|TRBJ1-6|12
ASSLSRRDSPLH
>TRBV19|TRBJ1-1|11
ASRGGEVTEAF
>TRBV7-3|TRBJ1-1|12
ASADRGRSTEAF
>TRBV12-2|TRBJ2-5|13
ASRPSWDREETQY
>TRBV29-1|TRBJ2-3|13
SVDPGLASTDTQY
>TRBV4-1|TRBJ1-2|13
ASSTLGTANYGYT
>TRBV5-1|TRBJ1-3|13
ASSLDGTGRNTIY
>TRBV7-9|TRBJ2-7|13
ASSQLDSPRREQY
>TRBV28|TRBJ1-3|12
ASSGQGAGNTIY
>TRBV5-1|TRBJ2-2|17
ASSSGTSGRAVDTGELF
>TRBV6-5|TRBJ1-2|13
ASSYARGREAGYT
>TRBV7-8|TRBJ2-5|13
ASFGRGRGGETQY
>TRBV14|TRBJ2-1|14
ASSLGLAGRENEQF
>TRBV15|TRBJ2-1|12
ATSRRDSIREQF
>TRBV12-5|TRBJ2-5|13
ASGLSQGARETQY
>TRBV19|TRBJ2-1|17
ASSYFALGQGFGDNEQF
>TRBV5-1|TRBJ2-5|13
ASSLVVRQGETQY
>TRBV19|TRBJ1-5|14
ASSIRGRGGNQPQH
>TRBV3-1/TRBV3-2|TRBJ2-7|11
ASSYSQGTEQY
>TRBV5-4|TRBJ1-1|11
AIQGGHLTEAF
>TRBV19|TRBJ1-2|14
ASSTNNLQVNYGYT
>TRBV18|TRBJ2-3|8
ASLTDTQY
>TRBV15|TRBJ2-7|13
ATSRDRVRTYEQY
>TRBV29-1|TRBJ2-5|10
SVQGGGETQY
>TRBV19|TRBJ1-2|13
ASSETGGGSYGYT
>TRBV2|TRBJ1-5|12
ASSLTGVNQPQH
>TRBV14|TRBJ2-7|11
ASSPLSSYEQY
>TRBV19|TRBJ1-1|13
ASSIRDRANTEAF
>TRBV9|TRBJ1-5|11
ASSIGSNQPQH
>TRBV2|TRBJ2-3|12
ASSVGRASYTQY
>TRBV24-1|TRBJ2-5|15
ATSDLDRGDLPETQY
>TRBV4-1|TRBJ2-5|13
ASSQGSGVGETQY
>TRBV12-3/TRBV12-4|TRBJ1-6|11
ASSSTREGPLH